A single sample gave rise to the 29 T cell receptor beta chains below, sequenced in a study of CD8+CD57+ T cells in acquired aplastic anemia. The study profiled TCR beta VDJ and CDR3 using genomic DNA as template. TCRdb reprocessed the reads via MiXCR and lists one record per CDR3 protein. In the table there are approximately 220,000 distinct CDR3 sequences, 47% of which are singletons. For sequencing, patients were chosen who had shown expansion of CD8+CD57+ cells by flow cytometry. Sequenced input: sorted CD4+, CD8+, or CD8+CD57+ T cells (not recorded which) from PBMCs. The receptor source for this set is a human donor with aplastic anemia.

This clonotype was observed many times. The CDR3 loop is CAIRDPYEQYF. CDR3 nucleotides: TGTGCCATCAGGGATCCCTACGAGCAGTACTTC. V gene TRBV10-3 combines with J gene TRBJ2-7; D is unclear. With 6 bases removed from V and 2 bases from J, the gap between germline ends came to 5 bases. Germline-derived CDR1 and CDR2 are ENHRY and SYGVKD. The CDR3 sequence is 11 residues long.

This clonotype was counted a single time. This chain connects TRBV9 to TRBJ2-7; D perhaps matches TRBD1 (6 bases). Trimming removed 0 bases at V and 3 bases at J, with 13 bases between. This CDR3 spans 15 amino acids. CDR1 and CDR2 from the germline V gene are SGDLS and YYNGEE. The CDR3, as DNA: TGTGCCAGCAGCGTAGGGGTGGGACAAAACTACGAGCAGTACTTC. This codes for CASSVGVGQNYEQYF.

The CDR3 DNA reads TGTGCCAGCAGCGTAGCGGGCTCGAACACCGGGGAGCTGTTTTTT. Translation gives CASSVAGSNTGELFF. This chain links TRBV9 with TRBJ2-2; D remains unclear. Trimming shortened V by 0 bases and J by 0 bases, and 6 bases separated the two germline ends. Germline V gene sequence: CDR1 SGDLS, CDR2 YYNGEE. The CDR3 contains 15 residues.

The chain employs TRBV19 and TRBJ2-3, with D maybe TRBD1 (6 bases). The CDR3 has 14 amino acids. The V gene's germline CDR1 is LNHDA and CDR2 SQIVND (reference sequence). The ends were cut back, 5 bases at V and 2 bases at J, with 11 bases in the middle. The CDR3 is CASSPHRDTDTQYF. CDR3 in DNA: TGTGCCAGTAGTCCCCACAGGGACACAGATACGCAGTATTTT.

Only a few counts were recorded for this clonotype. The genes are TRBV27 and TRBJ1-1; D call uncertain. The germline V gene encodes CDR1 MNHEY and CDR2 SMNVEV (reference sequence). The ends were cut back, 0 bases at V and 0 bases at J, with 5 bases in the middle. The CDR3 has 14 residues. CDR3 in DNA: TGTGCCAGCAGTTTATCGAAATTGAACACTGAAGCTTTCTTT. Protein: CASSLSKLNTEAFF.

This chain uses TRBV4-2 with TRBJ2-5; D might be TRBD2 (6 bases). Germline CDR1 and CDR2: LGHNA and YNFKEQ. V was shortened by 1 base and J by 11 bases, with 20 bases between the two germline ends. The CDR3 sequence is 15 residues long. The CDR3 protein is CASSQVQGPGEEQYF. DNA of the CDR3: TGTGCCAGCAGCCAAGTCCAGGGTCCGGGGGAGGAGCAGTACTTC.

The genes are TRBV28 and TRBJ1-5; perhaps TRBD1 as D (5 bases). V lost 3 bases and J 2 bases, leaving 11 bases between the germline ends. Germline loops: CDR1 MDHEN, CDR2 SYDVKM. This CDR3 is built from 15 residues. The CDR3 loop is CASSFRDLGNQPQHF. The CDR3 nucleotides are TGTGCCAGCAGTTTCAGGGATCTGGGCAATCAGCCCCAGCATTTT.

In this sample, this clonotype turned up a few times. It may be a read error: a sequence one base away is much more abundant. This rearrangement joins TRBV9 to TRBJ1-2, with D possibly being TRBD1 (6 bases). Looked up from germline, CDR1 is SGDLS and CDR2 is YYNGEE. Trimming took off 3 bases at V and 7 bases at J, with 16 bases between the two ends. CDR3 length: 14 residues. This CDR3 reads CASSEGGSGGGYTF. CDR3 bases: TGTGCCAGCAGCGAGGGGGGGTCAGGAGGTGGCTACACCTTC.

The sample holds many counts of this clonotype. The chain employs TRBV20-1 and TRBJ2-1; D ambiguous. Trimming left V 1 base short and J 9 bases short, with 19 bases between. The germline V gene has CDR1 DFQATT and CDR2 SNEGSKA (reference sequence). The CDR3 extends over 15 amino acids. DNA of the CDR3: TGCAGTGCTAGAGTTTGGCACGGAACAAGCCTTGAGCAGTTCTTC. This sequence encodes CSARVWHGTSLEQFF.

The V gene is TRBV10-3, the J gene TRBJ2-2; D may correspond to TRBD1 or TRBD2 (5 bases each). Per germline, CDR1 ENHRY and CDR2 SYGVKD. This CDR3 is 16 amino acids long. The V end lost 5 bases, the J end lost 0 bases, and 13 bases lay between the germline ends. CDR3 sequence reads: CAISRDLPSNTGELFF. As DNA, the CDR3 is TGTGCCATCAGTCGGGACCTACCCTCGAACACCGGGGAGCTGTTTTTT.

On this clonotype itself: This is likely a read error, given that the CDR3 carries no conserved phenylalanine or tryptophan at its end. The DNA is left out, because the CDR3 cannot be placed on it with certainty; the CDR3 is given as TCRdb lists it. The CDR3 reads CSVGTSGRL. The chain joins TRBV29-1 to TRBJ1-4. The CDR3 has 9 amino acids, counting both end residues. The V gene's germline CDR1 is SQVTM and CDR2 ANQGSEA.

This clonotype was observed a single time. The J gene is TRBJ2-5, the V gene TRBV20-1, with 9 bases that match TRBD2. Per the germline V gene, CDR1 is DFQATT and CDR2 is SNEGSKA (reference sequence). CDR3 size: 14 residues. V gave up 6 bases and J gave up 3 bases; unmatched junction bases: 8. CDR3 sequence reads: CSAKRLADKETQYF. The CDR3 DNA reads as TGCAGTGCAAAGCGACTAGCGGACAAAGAGACCCAGTACTTC.

This clonotype was picked up many times. The CDR3 spells CASSAGSTSDYTGELFF. CDR3 in DNA: TGTGCCAGCAGTGCCGGGTCCACTAGCGACTACACCGGGGAGCTGTTTTTT. The chain joins TRBV25-1 to TRBJ2-2; 7 bases agree with TRBD2. The CDR3 runs to 17 residues. CDR1 MGHDK and CDR2 SYGVNS come from the germline V gene. V dropped 4 bases and J dropped 3; count of bases not matched to a gene: 11. Full variable domain (remainder filled in from reference TRBV25-1 and TRBJ2-2): EADIYQTPRYLVIGTGKKITLECSQTMGHDKMYWYQQDPGMELHLIHYSYGVNSTEKGDLSSESTVSRIRTEHFPLTLESARPSHTSQYLCASSAGSTSDYTGELFFGEGSRLTVL.

This clonotype was picked up many times. The chain has TRBV7-9 and TRBJ2-7; TRBD1 aligns across 8 bases. Germline-derived CDR1 and CDR2 are SEHNR and FQNEAQ (reference sequence). Germline trimming cut 6 bases from V and 6 bases from J; bases unmatched to any gene: 13. The CDR3 extends over 15 amino acids. CDR3 amino acids: CASSSFGQGTREQYF. The CDR3, as DNA: TGTGCCAGCAGTTCCTTCGGACAGGGTACACGCGAGCAGTACTTC.

This chain links TRBV6-6 with TRBJ2-1; 9 nucleotides line up with TRBD2. V lost 4 bases, J lost 9 bases, and 7 bases stayed unmatched. The CDR3 has 14 amino acids. Germline CDR1 is MNHNY and CDR2 is SVGAGI (reference sequence). For the CDR3, the DNA is TGTGCCAGCAGTTTAGGCGGGAGGGATAGTGAGCAGTTCTTC. It encodes CASSLGGRDSEQFF.

V gene TRBV30 combines with J gene TRBJ1-1, with a weak D call TRBD1 (5 bases). The V gene lost 0 bases and the J gene lost 1 base, with 12 bases spanning the gap. Germline V lookup: CDR1 GTSNPN, CDR2 SVGIG (reference sequence). This CDR3 contains 15 residues. The CDR3 nucleotides are TGTGCCTGGAGTGTACTAAGTCAGGGGAACACTGAAGCTTTCTTT. It translates to CAWSVLSQGNTEAFF.

V is TRBV24-1 and J is TRBJ1-2; a possible D gene is TRBD1 (6 bases). Germline CDR1 is KGHDR and CDR2 is SFDVKD. CDR3 length: 14 residues. V shed 4 bases and J shed 3 bases, with 11 bases lying between them. The DNA of the CDR3 is TGTGCCACCAGTGACGTGACAGGAGACTATGGCTACACCTTC. It specifies CATSDVTGDYGYTF.

This clonotype was counted only a few times. Being one base from a much bigger clone, this may be a read error. The chain has TRBV7-9 and TRBJ1-4, with D maybe TRBD1 (6 bases). The germline V gene encodes CDR1 SEHNR and CDR2 FQNEAQ (reference sequence). This CDR3 has 14 amino acids. This CDR3 is CASSLEGHGEKLCF. CDR3 sequence (DNA): TGTGCCAGCAGCTTAGAGGGACATGGGGAAAAACTGTGTTTT.

This chain joins TRBV15 and TRBJ1-4, with 7 bases lining up with TRBD1. CDR3 length: 14 amino acids. Germline lookup yields CDR1 LNHNV and CDR2 YYDKDF (reference sequence). J was trimmed by 3 bases and V by 3 bases; bases with no gene match: 1. In nucleotides, the CDR3 is TGTGCCACCAGCAGCGGGACAGCTAATGAAAAACTGTTTTTT. This encodes CATSSGTANEKLFF.

This rearrangement joins TRBV9 to TRBJ1-1; no clear D. The CDR3 is 8 residues long. Germline CDR1 SGDLS, CDR2 YYNGEE. V dropped 7 bases and J dropped 11 bases, with 6 bases sitting between them. CDR3 DNA: TGTGCCAGCCTTGCGGCTTTCTTT. Encoded protein: CASLAAFF.

This clonotype has a handful of counts. This chain connects TRBV27 to TRBJ1-6; D may be TRBD1 (6 bases). Germline CDR1 is MNHEY and CDR2 is SMNVEV (reference sequence). The CDR3 sequence is 15 residues long. V lost 5 bases to trimming and J lost 10 bases, with 18 bases between them. This chain's CDR3 is CASSPVTGPGSPLHF. The CDR3 nucleotides read TGTGCCAGCAGTCCCGTTACAGGGCCTGGGTCACCCCTCCACTTT.

This clonotype has a single count. The V gene is TRBV6-1, the J gene TRBJ2-3; D may be TRBD1 (6 bases). CDR3 length equals 16 residues. The V gene lost 5 bases and the J gene lost 2 bases, with 17 bases spanning the gap. The V gene's germline CDR1 is MNHNS and CDR2 SASEGT. This CDR3 is CASSYSRTANTDTQYF. CDR3 nucleotide sequence: TGTGCCAGCAGTTACTCTCGGACAGCCAACACAGATACGCAGTATTTT.

This chain uses TRBV7-9 with TRBJ1-4; TRBD1 aligns across 8 bases. After removal of 2 bases from V and 6 bases from J, the junction contained 5 bases not matched to a gene. Germline CDR1 reads SEHNR; CDR2 reads FQNEAQ (reference sequence). The CDR3 consists of 15 residues. This chain's CDR3 is CASSLSDRADEKLFF. The DNA of the CDR3 is TGTGCCAGCAGCTTATCGGACAGGGCGGATGAAAAACTGTTTTTT.

The J gene is TRBJ2-5, the V gene TRBV14; the D call may be TRBD1 or TRBD2 (5 bases each). This CDR3 has 16 residues. The V and J ends lost 2 bases and 1 base respectively, with 14 bases between them. Germline lookup yields CDR1 SGHDN and CDR2 FVKESK. CDR3 DNA: TGTGCCAGCAGCCAATATGACAGCGGAGGCCAAGAGACCCAGTACTTC. Encoded protein: CASSQYDSGGQETQYF.

This clonotype has more than one count but fewer than ten. The junction and the germline gene differ at one end; a read error may be behind it. This sequence joins TRBV4-2 and TRBJ2-3; D unresolved. There are 15 residues in the CDR3. Germline V lookup: CDR1 LGHNA, CDR2 YNFKEQ. The CDR3 nucleotides read TGTGCCAGCGGCCAAGCATCCGGAGCCTCAGATACGCAGTATTTT. Encoded protein: CASGQASGASDTQYF.

This clonotype was recorded many times. This chain uses TRBV5-6 with TRBJ2-7; 11 bases agree with TRBD2. The CDR3 extends over 18 amino acids. Trimming removed 2 bases from V and 7 bases from J; junction bases left unmatched: 17. Germline V gene lookup returns CDR1 SGHDT and CDR2 YYEEEE. The CDR3 coding sequence is TGTGCCAGCAGCTTCGGGTCGTTTAGCGGGAGGGCCAGGGGGGAGCAGTACTTC. Translated: CASSFGSFSGRARGEQYF.

The chain carries TRBV11-2 and TRBJ2-3, with D possibly matching TRBD2 (7 bases). V shed 6 bases and J shed 5 bases, with 18 bases lying between them. The germline V gene encodes CDR1 SGHAT and CDR2 FQNNGV. The CDR3 length is 15 residues. The CDR3 nucleotides are TGTGCCAGCAGGGGGCAGACAAGGGGGGGAGATACGCAGTATTTT. Translating it yields CASRGQTRGGDTQYF.

DNA of the CDR3: TGTGCCAGCAGCCAAAAGAGCGACACCATATATTTT. It codes for CASSQKSDTIYF. V usage is TRBV7-9 and J usage is TRBJ1-3, with D hard to call. V was clipped by 5 bases and J by 8 bases, with 10 bases between them. The CDR3 totals 12 residues. Germline values: CDR1 SEHNR, CDR2 FQNEAQ (reference sequence).

This clonotype was seen a few times. This chain connects TRBV9 to TRBJ2-7; D call uncertain. From germline, CDR1 is SGDLS and CDR2 YYNGEE. The CDR3 spans 13 residues. Deletions cut 4 bases from V and 1 base from J, with 9 bases between. This chain's CDR3 is CASSLDQSYEQYF. The CDR3 coding sequence is TGTGCCAGCAGCTTAGACCAATCCTACGAGCAGTACTTC.